This section outlines one T cell receptor beta chain sequence together with its context. Antigen: not known. Germline V gene data show CDR1 as LNHDA and CDR2 as SQIVND (reference sequence). The CDR3 length is 13 residues. V lost 11 bases to trimming and J lost 9 bases, with 20 bases between them. This entry belongs to a study of T-cell reconstitution after alpha-beta-depleted transplantation in children. Overall study results and limits: Approximately two months post-transplant, alpha-beta T cells reportedly originated from several hundred expanded graft clones. Surviving thymic progenitors and recipient T cells were the source of high TCRbeta diversity at day 60 in some patients. It was newly produced T cells that mostly accounted for T-cell counts and diversity one year after transplant.

Construction of the TCRbeta library involved unique molecular identifiers. TCRdb reanalysed the PCR reads using MiXCR and keeps one entry per CDR3 protein. The sample includes 280,000 or so distinct CDR3 sequences, roughly 12% of them seen just once. The gene calls are TRBV19 and TRBJ2-1; a possible D gene is TRBD2 (6 bases). This clonotype originated in a male patient aged 2 to 10 who had a stem cell transplant for chronic granulomatous disease, so the T cells may come from the graft donor. The sequencing here drew on peripheral blood, taken 180 days after TCRalphabeta/CD19-depleted stem cell transplant. The CDR3 DNA follows: TGTGCCTGTACCGGGAGTTGGATCGGTGAGCAGTTCTTC. Its protein product is CACTGSWIGEQFF.